The source of this TCR beta chain is a study of blood T cells in healthy people across ages. Findings and caveats of the study: The long-lived group displayed more naive CD4+ cells, plus higher diversity, than the aged donors did.

The use of a sample-barcoded 5' primer and a J-beta primer mix characterized a second PCR of about 7 to 12 cycles. Every cDNA was tagged by a template-switch adaptor with 12 random nucleotides. Any given sample supplied a minimum of 2.5 million CDR3-containing paired-end reads. Each CDR3 protein gets one entry after TCRdb re-called the 5' RACE reads with MiXCR. This sample has approximately 1,100,000 distinct CDR3 sequences, with under 45% found just once. The CDR3 consists of 17 residues. Germline V lookup: CDR1 KGHDR, CDR2 SFDVKD. The germline V and J ends were trimmed by 0 bases and 2 bases, with 16 bases remaining between them. Concerning this clonotype itself: Its specificity is unknown.

This sequence joins TRBV24-1 and TRBJ2-7; D call uncertain. The material sequenced was blood. The TCR sequence derives from a woman aged 55 to 70 in good health. CDR3 in amino acids: CATSDLHYSRPTYEQYF. CDR3 coding DNA: TGTGCCACCAGTGATTTGCATTACAGCAGGCCGACCTACGAGCAGTACTTC.